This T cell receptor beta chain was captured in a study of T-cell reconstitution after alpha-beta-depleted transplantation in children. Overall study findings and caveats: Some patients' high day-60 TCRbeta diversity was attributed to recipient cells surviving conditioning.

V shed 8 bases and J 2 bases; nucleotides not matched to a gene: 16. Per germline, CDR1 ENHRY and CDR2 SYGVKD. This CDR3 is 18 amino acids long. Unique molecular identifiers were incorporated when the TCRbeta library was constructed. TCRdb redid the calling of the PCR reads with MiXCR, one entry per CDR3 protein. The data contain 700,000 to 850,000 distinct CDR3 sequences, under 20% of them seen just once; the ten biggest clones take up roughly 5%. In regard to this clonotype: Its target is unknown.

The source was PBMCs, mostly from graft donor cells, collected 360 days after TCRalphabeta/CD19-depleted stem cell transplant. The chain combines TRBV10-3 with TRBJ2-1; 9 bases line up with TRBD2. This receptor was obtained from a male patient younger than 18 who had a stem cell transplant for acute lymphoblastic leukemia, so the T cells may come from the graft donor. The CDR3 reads CAISPAGGRRVPYNEQFF. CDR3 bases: TGTGCCATCTCCCCGGCGGGGGGGAGGAGGGTCCCCTACAATGAGCAGTTCTTC.